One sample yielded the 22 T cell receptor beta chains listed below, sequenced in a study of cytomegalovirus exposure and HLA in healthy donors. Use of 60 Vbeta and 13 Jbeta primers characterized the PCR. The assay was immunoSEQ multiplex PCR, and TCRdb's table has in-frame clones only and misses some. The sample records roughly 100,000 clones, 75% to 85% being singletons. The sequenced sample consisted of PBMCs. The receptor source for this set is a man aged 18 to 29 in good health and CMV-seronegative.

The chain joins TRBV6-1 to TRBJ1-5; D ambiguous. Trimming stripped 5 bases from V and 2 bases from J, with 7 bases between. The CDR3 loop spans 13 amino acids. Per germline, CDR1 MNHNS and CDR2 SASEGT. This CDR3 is CASSFEGNQPQHF. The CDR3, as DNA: TGTGCCAGCAGTTTCGAGGGCAATCAGCCCCAGCATTTT.

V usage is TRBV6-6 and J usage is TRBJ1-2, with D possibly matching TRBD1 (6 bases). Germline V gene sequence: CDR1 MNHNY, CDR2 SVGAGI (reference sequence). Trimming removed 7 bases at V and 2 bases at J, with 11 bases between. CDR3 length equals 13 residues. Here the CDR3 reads CASKPGTNYGYTF. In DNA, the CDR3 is TGTGCCAGCAAGCCCGGGACAAACTATGGCTACACCTTC.

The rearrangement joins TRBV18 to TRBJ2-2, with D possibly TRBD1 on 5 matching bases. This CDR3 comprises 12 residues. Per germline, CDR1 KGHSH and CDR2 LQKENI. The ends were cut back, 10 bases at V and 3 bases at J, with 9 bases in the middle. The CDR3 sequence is CATRQYTGELFF. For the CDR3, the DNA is TGTGCCACCCGACAGTACACCGGGGAGCTGTTTTTT.

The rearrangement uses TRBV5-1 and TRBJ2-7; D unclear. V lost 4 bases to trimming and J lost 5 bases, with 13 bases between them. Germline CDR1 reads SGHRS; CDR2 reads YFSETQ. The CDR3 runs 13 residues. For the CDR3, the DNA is TGCGCCAGCAGCCTCGGAGTCCTTAACGAGCAGTACTTC. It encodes CASSLGVLNEQYF.

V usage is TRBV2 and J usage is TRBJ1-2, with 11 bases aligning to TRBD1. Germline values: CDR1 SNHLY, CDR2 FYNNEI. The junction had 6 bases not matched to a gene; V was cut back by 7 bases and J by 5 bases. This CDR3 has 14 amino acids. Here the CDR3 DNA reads TGTGCCAGCACCAGGACAGGGGGCAAGTATGGCTACACCTTC. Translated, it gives CASTRTGGKYGYTF.

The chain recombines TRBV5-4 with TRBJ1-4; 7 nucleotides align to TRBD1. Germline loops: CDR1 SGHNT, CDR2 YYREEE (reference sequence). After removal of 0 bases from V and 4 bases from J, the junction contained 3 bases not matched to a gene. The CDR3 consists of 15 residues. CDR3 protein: CASSLETGLNEKLFF. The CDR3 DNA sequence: TGTGCCAGCAGCTTGGAGACAGGGCTTAATGAAAAACTGTTTTTT.

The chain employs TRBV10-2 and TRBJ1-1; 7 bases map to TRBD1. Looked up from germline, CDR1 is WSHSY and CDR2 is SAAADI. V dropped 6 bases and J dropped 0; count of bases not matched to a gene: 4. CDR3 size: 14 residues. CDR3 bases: TGCGCCAGCAGGGAAGGACAGGTGAACACTGAAGCTTTCTTT. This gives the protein CASREGQVNTEAFF.

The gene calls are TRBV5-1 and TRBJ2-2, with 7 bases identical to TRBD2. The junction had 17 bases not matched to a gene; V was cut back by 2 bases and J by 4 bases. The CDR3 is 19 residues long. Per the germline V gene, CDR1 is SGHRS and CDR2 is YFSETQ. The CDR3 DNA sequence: TGCGCCAGCAGCTTAGACTCGAGGTCCTCGGGAGGAATCACCGGGGAGCTGTTTTTT. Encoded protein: CASSLDSRSSGGITGELFF.

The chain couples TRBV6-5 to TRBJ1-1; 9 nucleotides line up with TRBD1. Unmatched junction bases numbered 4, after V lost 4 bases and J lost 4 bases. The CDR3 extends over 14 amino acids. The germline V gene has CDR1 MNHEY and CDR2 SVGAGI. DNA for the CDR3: TGTGCCAGCAGTTCGGACAGGGGAATCACTGAAGCTTTCTTT. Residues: CASSSDRGITEAFF.

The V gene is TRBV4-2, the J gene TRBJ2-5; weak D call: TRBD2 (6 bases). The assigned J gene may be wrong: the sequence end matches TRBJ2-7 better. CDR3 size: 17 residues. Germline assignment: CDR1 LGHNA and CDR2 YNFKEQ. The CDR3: CASSQELEGIRSYEQYF. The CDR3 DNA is TGTGCCAGCAGCCAAGAGCTGGAGGGGATTAGGTCCTACGAGCAGTACTTC.

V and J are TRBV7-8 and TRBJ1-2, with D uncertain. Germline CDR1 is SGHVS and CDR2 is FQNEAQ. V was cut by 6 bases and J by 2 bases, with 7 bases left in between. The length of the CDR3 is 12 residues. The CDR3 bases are TGTGCCAGCAGGGAGGGAAACTATGGCTACACCTTC. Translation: CASREGNYGYTF.

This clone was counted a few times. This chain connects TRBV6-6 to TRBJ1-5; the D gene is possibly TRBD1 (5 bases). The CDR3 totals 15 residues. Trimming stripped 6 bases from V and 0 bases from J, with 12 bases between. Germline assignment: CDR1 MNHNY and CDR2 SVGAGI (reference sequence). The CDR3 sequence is CASSQTAGSNQPQHF. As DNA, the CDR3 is TGTGCCAGCAGCCAGACAGCGGGTAGCAATCAGCCCCAGCATTTT.

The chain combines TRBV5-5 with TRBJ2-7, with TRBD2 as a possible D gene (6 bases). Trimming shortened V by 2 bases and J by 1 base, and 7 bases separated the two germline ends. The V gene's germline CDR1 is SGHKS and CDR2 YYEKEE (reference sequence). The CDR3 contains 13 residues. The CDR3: CASSFSGSYEQYF. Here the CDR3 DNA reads TGTGCCAGCAGCTTTAGCGGTTCCTACGAGCAGTACTTC.

DNA for the CDR3: TGTGCCAGCAGCGCCCGCGGAGCTAGCGGGTACAATGAGCAGTTCTTC. This gives the protein CASSARGASGYNEQFF. This chain uses TRBV9 with TRBJ2-1, with 8 bases that match TRBD2. V lost 3 bases, J lost 4 bases, and 9 bases stayed unmatched. The CDR3 is made up of 16 amino acids. In germline, CDR1 is SGDLS, CDR2 YYNGEE.

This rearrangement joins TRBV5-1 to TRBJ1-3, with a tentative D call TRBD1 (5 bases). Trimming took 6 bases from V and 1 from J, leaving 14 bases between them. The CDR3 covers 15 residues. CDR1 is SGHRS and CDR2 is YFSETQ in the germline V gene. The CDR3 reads CASTAGSGSGNTIYF. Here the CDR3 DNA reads TGCGCCAGCACTGCAGGGTCCGGGTCTGGAAACACCATATATTTT.

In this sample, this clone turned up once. DNA for the CDR3: TGTGCCAGCTCACCACCTAGTGTAACGACAGGAGGCTACGAGCAGTACTTC. It specifies CASSPPSVTTGGYEQYF. This sequence joins TRBV18 and TRBJ2-7; possible D gene TRBD1, 6 bases. The V end lost 0 bases, the J end lost 3 bases, and 18 bases lay between the germline ends. Germline CDR1 KGHSH, CDR2 LQKENI. The CDR3 is 17 amino acids.

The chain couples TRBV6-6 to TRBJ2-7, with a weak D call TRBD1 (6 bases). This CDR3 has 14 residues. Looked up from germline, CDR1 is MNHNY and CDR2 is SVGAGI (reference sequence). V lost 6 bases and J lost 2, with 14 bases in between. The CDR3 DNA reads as TGTGCCAGCAGCCCGCCGGACAGACCCTACGAGCAGTACTTC. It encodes CASSPPDRPYEQYF.

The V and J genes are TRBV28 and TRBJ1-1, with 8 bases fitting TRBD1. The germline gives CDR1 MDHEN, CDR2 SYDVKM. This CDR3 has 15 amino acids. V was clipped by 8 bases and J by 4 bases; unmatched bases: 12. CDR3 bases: TGTGCCAGCCGCGCTTCGACAGGGGATGGCACTGAAGCTTTCTTT. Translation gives CASRASTGDGTEAFF.

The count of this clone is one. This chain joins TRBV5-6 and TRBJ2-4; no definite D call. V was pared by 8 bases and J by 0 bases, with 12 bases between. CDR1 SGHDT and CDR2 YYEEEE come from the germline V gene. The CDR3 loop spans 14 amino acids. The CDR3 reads CASSETLAKNIQYF. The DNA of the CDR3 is TGTGCCAGTTCAGAAACATTAGCCAAAAACATTCAGTACTTC. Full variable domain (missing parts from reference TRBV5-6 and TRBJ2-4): DAGVTQSPTHLIKTRGQQVTLRCSPKSGHDTVSWYQQALGQGPQFIFQYYEEEERQRGNFPDRFSGHQFPNYSSELNVNALLLGDSALYLCASSETLAKNIQYFGAGTRLSVL.

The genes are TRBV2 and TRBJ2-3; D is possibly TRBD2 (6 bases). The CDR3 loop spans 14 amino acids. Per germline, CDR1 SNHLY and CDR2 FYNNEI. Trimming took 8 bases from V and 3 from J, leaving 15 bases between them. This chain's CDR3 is CASLGLAWTDTQYF. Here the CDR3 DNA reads TGTGCCAGCCTAGGTCTAGCGTGGACAGATACGCAGTATTTT.

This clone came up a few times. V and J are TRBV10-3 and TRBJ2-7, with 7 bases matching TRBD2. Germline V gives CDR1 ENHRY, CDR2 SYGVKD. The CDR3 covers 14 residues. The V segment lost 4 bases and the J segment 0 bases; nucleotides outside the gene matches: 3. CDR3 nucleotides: TGTGCCATCAGTGCGGGAGGAGGCTCCTACGAGCAGTACTTC. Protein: CAISAGGGSYEQYF.

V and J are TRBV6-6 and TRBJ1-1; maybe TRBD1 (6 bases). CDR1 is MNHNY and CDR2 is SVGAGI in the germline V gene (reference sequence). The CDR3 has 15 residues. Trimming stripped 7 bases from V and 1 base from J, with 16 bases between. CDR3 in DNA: TGTGCCAGCACGAGACTTTGGGGACAGAACACTGAAGCTTTCTTT. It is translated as CASTRLWGQNTEAFF.